This T cell receptor (beta chain) stems from a study of CD8 T cells in Susac syndrome. Reverse transcription used roughly 0.45 to 1 ug RNA and random hexamers. One entry per CDR3 protein, called by TCRdb with MiXCR from the immunoSEQ multiplex PCR reads. The sample has about 440,000 distinct CDR3 sequences; approximately 85% are singletons. Germline CDR1 and CDR2: MNHEY and SVGAGI. The CDR3 length is 12 residues. Trimming cost V 7 bases and J 7 bases, with 11 bases left between them. This receptor was identified in a human donor with multiple sclerosis. Sequenced material: CD8+ T cells from PBMCs. The gene calls are TRBV6-5 and TRBJ2-1, with D possibly TRBD1 on 6 matching bases. The CDR3 DNA follows: TGTGCCAGCAACGAACAGGGTAATGAGCAGTTCTTC. Residues: CASNEQGNEQFF.